The 5 T cell receptor beta chains in this list originate from one sample, sequenced in a study of T cells in Graves' hyperthyroidism and ophthalmopathy. RNA transcripts were the template for amplifying TCR beta CDR3 regions. HTBI primers were the set used in a first-round RT-PCR of the TCR CDR3. TCRdb called the multiplex PCR reads again in MiXCR, with one record for every CDR3 protein. The table records 450,000 to 700,000 distinct CDR3 sequences, approximately 44% of them present only once. Specimen: peripheral blood or thyroid tissue (not recorded which). These receptors came from a woman in her late teens or twenties with Graves' hyperthyroidism.

As to this clonotype: The CDR3 does not end in the conserved phenylalanine or tryptophan, so this is likely a read error. The DNA is omitted, as the CDR3 cannot be located on it reliably, and the CDR3 follows TCRdb's listing. V is TRBV7-2 and J is TRBJ1-1. The CDR3 has 8 residues if both end residues are counted. CDR1 and CDR2 (germline): SGHTA, FQGNSA. CDR3 region: CASSFGYA.

The J gene is TRBJ2-6, the V gene TRBV29-1, with TRBD2 identical over 7 bases. The CDR3 has 16 amino acids. The ends lost 3 bases at V and 2 bases at J; junction bases unmatched: 7. Per the germline V gene, CDR1 is SQVTM and CDR2 is ANQGSEA. The DNA for the CDR3 is TGCAGCGTTGAGGGGAGGGAGGGCCCTGGGGCCAACGTCCTGACTTTC. It codes for CSVEGREGPGANVLTF.

The V and J genes are TRBV13 and TRBJ1-2; 8 bases are shared with TRBD1. The CDR3 consists of 14 residues. CDR1 and CDR2 from the germline V gene are PRHDT and FYEKMQ (reference sequence). V lost 6 bases, J lost 8 bases, and 11 bases stayed unmatched. DNA of the CDR3: TGTGCCAGCAGTTCCGAGGACAGGGACGGCGGCTACACCTTC. Residues: CASSSEDRDGGYTF.

This clonotype was seen only a few times. The gene calls are TRBV24-1 and TRBJ2-3; D remains unclear. This CDR3 is built from 16 residues. In germline, CDR1 is KGHDR, CDR2 SFDVKD. The ends were cut back, 5 bases at V and 0 bases at J, with 14 bases in the middle. The CDR3 is CATSGVMPLSTDTQYF. The CDR3 coding sequence is TGTGCCACCAGTGGAGTTATGCCTCTTAGCACAGATACGCAGTATTTT.

This clonotype appeared many times. The chain has TRBV7-9 and TRBJ1-1, with a weak D call TRBD1 (6 bases). From germline, CDR1 is SEHNR and CDR2 FQNEAQ (reference sequence). V was cut by 5 bases and J by 1 base, with 14 bases left in between. The CDR3 consists of 15 residues. The CDR3 DNA reads as TGTGCCAGCAGCGCCTCAGGGGTCCCGAACACTGAAGCTTTCTTT. Protein product: CASSASGVPNTEAFF.